A single sample is the source of the 28 T cell receptor beta chains below, sequenced in a study of beta chain features in type 1 diabetes. What was sequenced were expressed TCRB transcripts, since all of the isolated RNA had been reverse transcribed. Only in-frame clones appear in the TCRdb table, and some are missing; sequencing was by immunoSEQ multiplex PCR. The sample carries around 450,000 clones, approximately 10% recorded once. Sequenced input: naive CD4+ T cells from blood. These TCRs come from a woman aged 18 to 35 in good health.

This chain's CDR3 is CASSLEGTGGFNEQYF. DNA of the CDR3: TGTGCCAGCAGCTTAGAAGGGACAGGGGGCTTCAACGAGCAGTACTTC. V and J are TRBV7-8 and TRBJ2-7; 12 bases match TRBD1. This CDR3 has 16 residues. The V gene's germline CDR1 is SGHVS and CDR2 FQNEAQ. V was clipped by 1 base and J by 5 bases; unmatched bases: 6.

This clone appeared a few times. The J gene is TRBJ2-3, the V gene TRBV5-1; perhaps TRBD2 as D (6 bases). Germline CDR1 is SGHRS and CDR2 is YFSETQ. CDR3 length: 16 amino acids. The V and J ends lost 3 bases and 0 bases respectively, with 14 bases between them. CDR3 sequence (DNA): TGCGCCAGCAGCTGGCGAAGCGGGCAAAGCACAGATACGCAGTATTTT. Protein product: CASSWRSGQSTDTQYF.

There are a few counts of this clone. This sequence joins TRBV25-1 and TRBJ2-1; 8 positions match TRBD2. Trimming removed 6 bases from V and 7 bases from J; junction bases left unmatched: 8. The CDR3 consists of 14 residues. Per germline, CDR1 MGHDK and CDR2 SYGVNS. The CDR3 protein is CASRPAGAWNEQFF. The CDR3 DNA sequence: TGTGCCAGCAGACCAGCGGGAGCGTGGAATGAGCAGTTCTTC.

This clone was seen more than once but under ten times. CDR3 loop: CAWTGQHYNEQFF. In DNA form, the CDR3 reads TGTGCCTGGACGGGACAGCATTACAATGAGCAGTTCTTC. The rearrangement links TRBV30 to TRBJ2-1; TRBD1 agrees at 7 bases. CDR3 length equals 13 residues. Losses at the gene ends were 4 bases for V and 4 bases for J; bases not matched to a gene: 4. Germline CDR1 and CDR2: GTSNPN and SVGIG (reference sequence).

This clone came up a few times. This may arise from a read error, as a much more abundant clone is one base away. The same CDR3 is also encoded by other DNA sequences in this sample. The V and J genes are TRBV5-4 and TRBJ2-1; D gene uncertain. Germline CDR1 is SGHNT and CDR2 is YYREEE (reference sequence). V shed 2 bases and J shed 4 bases, with 1 base lying between them. CDR3 length equals 11 residues. The CDR3 DNA reads TGTGCCAGCAGCTTTTACAATGAGCAGTTCTTC. Translated, it gives CASSFYNEQFF. Full variable domain (outside the CDR3, taken from reference TRBV5-4 and TRBJ2-1): ETGVTQSPTHLIKTRGQQVTLRCSSQSGHNTVSWYQQALGQGPQFIFQYYREEENGRGNFPPRFSGLQFPNYSSELNVNALELDDSALYLCASSFYNEQFFGPGTRLTVL.

The rearrangement uses TRBV4-2 and TRBJ2-6; the D is unclear. The CDR3 length is 14 residues. The V end was cut by 2 bases, the J end by 0 bases, with 2 bases between. Germline CDR1 and CDR2: LGHNA and YNFKEQ. Here the CDR3 reads CASSQISGANVLTF. DNA of the CDR3: TGTGCCAGCAGCCAAATCTCTGGGGCCAACGTCCTGACTTTC.

The gene calls are TRBV7-9 and TRBJ2-7, with 8 bases fitting TRBD1. The CDR3 has 12 amino acids. CDR1 SEHNR and CDR2 FQNEAQ come from the germline V gene (reference sequence). Trimming cost V 7 bases and J 5 bases; bases outside gene matches: 4. The CDR3 is CASTRTGHEQYF. The CDR3, as DNA: TGTGCCAGCACCAGGACAGGGCACGAGCAGTACTTC. Filled out from reference TRBV7-9 and TRBJ2-7, the complete variable domain reads DTGVSQNPRHKITKRGQNVTFRCDPISEHNRLYWYRQTLGQGPEFLTYFQNEAQLEKSRLLSDRFSAERPKGSFSTLEIQRTEQGDSAMYLCASTRTGHEQYFGPGTRLTVT.

This clone turned up a few times. This rearrangement joins TRBV21-1 to TRBJ2-7; the D segment call TRBD1 is taken from the table without a DNA check. TRBV21-1 is noted as a pseudogene. The CDR3 has 14 residues. CDR3 amino acids: CASSKRQGTRAQYF. The CDR3 DNA is TGTGCCAGCAGCAAAAGGCAGGGAACCAGGGCGCAGTACTTC.

A few counts support this clone. The CDR3 nucleotides are TGTGCCAGCAGCCAAAATATGAATGAGCAGTTCTTC. Amino acids: CASSQNMNEQFF. The chain combines TRBV4-2 with TRBJ2-1, with unresolved D. The ends were cut back, 2 bases at V and 7 bases at J, with 6 bases in the middle. Germline V lookup: CDR1 LGHNA, CDR2 YNFKEQ. This CDR3 is 12 amino acids long.

This clone showed up just a few times. In the same sample, other DNA sequences code for this CDR3. This chain connects TRBV7-2 to TRBJ1-3, with TRBD1 matching 10 bases. Germline CDR1 SGHTA, CDR2 FQGNSA. After removal of 4 bases from V and 3 bases from J, the junction contained 3 bases not matched to a gene. This CDR3 has 15 amino acids. CDR3 amino acids: CASSSTGGSGNTIYF. The CDR3 DNA is TGTGCCAGCAGCTCGACAGGGGGCAGTGGAAACACCATATATTTT.

This clone was seen at least ten times. The same CDR3 arises from other DNA sequences in this sample as well. The V call is TRBV18, the J call TRBJ2-3; D not certain. Germline loops: CDR1 KGHSH, CDR2 LQKENI. With 3 bases removed from V and 0 bases from J, the gap between germline ends came to 7 bases. The CDR3 has 14 residues. CDR3 nucleotide sequence: TGTGCCAGCTCACCCGCAGTTAGCACAGATACGCAGTATTTT. Translated, it gives CASSPAVSTDTQYF.

A remark on this clone: This sequence may be a read error, since a much larger clone differs from it by one base. Other DNA variants within this sample encode the same CDR3. V gene TRBV14 combines with J gene TRBJ2-6; D not resolved. V shed 6 bases and J shed 0 bases, with 3 bases lying between them. The CDR3 loop spans 13 amino acids. Germline V gives CDR1 SGHDN, CDR2 FVKESK. CDR3 in DNA: TGTGCCAGCAGTTACTCTGGGGCCAACGTCCTGACTTTC. Protein sequence: CASSYSGANVLTF.

J is TRBJ1-2 and V is TRBV6-5, with TRBD1 matching 8 bases. V lost 6 bases to trimming and J lost 2 bases; unmatched junction nucleotides: 2. Germline CDR1 and CDR2: MNHEY and SVGAGI. This CDR3 has 13 residues. The CDR3 nucleotides are TGTGCCAGCAGCCGGACAGGGAACTATGGCTACACCTTC. Its translation is CASSRTGNYGYTF.

This clone was observed many times. This chain joins TRBV30 and TRBJ1-2; D remains ambiguous. Trimming took off 1 base at V and 4 bases at J, with 13 bases between the two ends. Germline values: CDR1 GTSNPN, CDR2 SVGIG (reference sequence). The CDR3 extends over 14 amino acids. The CDR3 sequence: CAWSGYGGLYGYTF. Written as DNA, the CDR3 is TGTGCCTGGAGTGGGTACGGTGGACTCTATGGCTACACCTTC.

The V and J genes are TRBV6-6 and TRBJ2-1; TRBD1 agrees at 9 bases. Germline CDR1 reads MNHNY; CDR2 reads SVGAGI (reference sequence). J lost 8 bases, V lost 2 bases, and 4 bases had no gene match. CDR3 length: 14 residues. CDR3 region: CASSYGTGSDEQFF. The CDR3 DNA follows: TGTGCCAGCAGTTACGGGACAGGGTCGGATGAGCAGTTCTTC.

The genes are TRBV5-1 and TRBJ2-5; D is possibly TRBD2 (5 bases). Germline assignment: CDR1 SGHRS and CDR2 YFSETQ. CDR3 length: 13 residues. The germline V and J ends were trimmed by 7 bases and 2 bases, with 12 bases remaining between them. The CDR3 nucleotides are TGCGCCAGCCGTCTCGGACTGCAAGAGACCCAGTACTTC. This codes for CASRLGLQETQYF. The full variable domain, rest sourced from reference TRBV5-1 and TRBJ2-5, is KAGVTQTPRYLIKTRGQQVTLSCSPISGHRSVSWYQQTPGQGLQFLFEYFSETQRNKGNFPGRFSGRQFSNSRSEMNVSTLELGDSALYLCASRLGLQETQYFGPGTRLLVL.

V and J are TRBV7-9 and TRBJ1-5; D is possibly TRBD1 (5 bases). Germline CDR1 and CDR2: SEHNR and FQNEAQ (reference sequence). Trimming took off 2 bases at V and 2 bases at J, with 16 bases between the two ends. The CDR3 runs to 17 residues. Here the CDR3 reads CASSLTDWRGRNQPQHF. CDR3 coding DNA: TGTGCCAGCAGCTTAACAGACTGGAGGGGACGCAATCAGCCCCAGCATTTT.

This chain joins TRBV2 and TRBJ2-5; perhaps TRBD1 as D (5 bases). Germline assignment: CDR1 SNHLY and CDR2 FYNNEI. Trimming took off 4 bases at V and 3 bases at J, with 6 bases between the two ends. This CDR3 spans 12 amino acids. CDR3 in DNA: TGTGCCAGCAGTGTAGGGGAAGAGACCCAGTACTTC. This codes for CASSVGEETQYF.

This chain connects TRBV9 to TRBJ2-3, with D unclear. The V gene lost 0 bases and the J gene lost 1 base, with 9 bases spanning the gap. Germline V gene data show CDR1 as SGDLS and CDR2 as YYNGEE. This CDR3 is 15 amino acids long. The CDR3 nucleotides read TGTGCCAGCAGCGTAGCGGGCATCCGCACAGATACGCAGTATTTT. Translation gives CASSVAGIRTDTQYF. Based on the CDR3 plus reference TRBV9 and TRBJ2-3, the full variable domain is DSGVTQTPKHLITATGQRVTLRCSPRSGDLSVYWYQQSLDQGLQFLIQYYNGEERAKGNILERFSAQQFPDLHSELNLSSLELGDSALYFCASSVAGIRTDTQYFGPGTRLTVL.

The sample holds a few counts of this clone. The identical CDR3 is also encoded by other nucleotide sequences in the sample. The chain employs TRBV9 and TRBJ1-2; D unclear. The CDR3 has 11 residues. Germline CDR1 SGDLS, CDR2 YYNGEE. Trimming took 3 bases from V and 2 from J, leaving 2 bases between them. The CDR3 bases are TGTGCCAGCAGCGGCAACTATGGCTACACCTTC. It yields the protein CASSGNYGYTF.

This clone was seen only a few times. The chain recombines TRBV29-1 with TRBJ2-7; 7 bases are a match to TRBD1. The CDR3 totals 13 residues. Germline V gene lookup returns CDR1 SQVTM and CDR2 ANQGSEA. Losses at the gene ends were 5 bases for V and 3 bases for J; bases not matched to a gene: 7. CDR3: CSVQRDRGYEQYF. CDR3 DNA sequence: TGCAGCGTTCAGAGGGACAGAGGCTACGAGCAGTACTTC.

CDR3 sequence: CASSFGSNQPQHF. CDR3 nucleotides: TGTGCCAGCAGCTTTGGTAGCAATCAGCCCCAGCATTTT. V is TRBV7-9 and J is TRBJ1-5; no reliable D call. Germline V gives CDR1 SEHNR, CDR2 FQNEAQ (reference sequence). Trimming pared 3 bases from V and 0 bases from J, leaving 3 bases between. CDR3 length: 13 residues.

The V call is TRBV19, the J call TRBJ2-1; TRBD2 agrees at 10 bases. The CDR3 is made up of 17 amino acids. Per germline, CDR1 LNHDA and CDR2 SQIVND (reference sequence). V dropped 10 bases and J dropped 0; count of bases not matched to a gene: 12. For the CDR3, the DNA is TGTGCCACCTCGTGGACTAGCGGTAAACGCTCCTACAATGAGCAGTTCTTC. Its translation is CATSWTSGKRSYNEQFF.

The J gene is TRBJ2-7, the V gene TRBV19, with 8 bases that match TRBD1. Unmatched junction bases numbered 12, after V lost 6 bases and J lost 5 bases. Germline-derived CDR1 and CDR2 are LNHDA and SQIVND (reference sequence). The CDR3 covers 15 residues. This CDR3 reads CASSRTGRGLDEQYF. Here the CDR3 DNA reads TGTGCCAGTAGCCGGACAGGGAGAGGTCTCGACGAGCAGTACTTC.

This clone was seen a few times. The rearrangement uses TRBV7-9 and TRBJ2-7; 10 bases align to TRBD2. V shed 2 bases and J 2 bases; nucleotides not matched to a gene: 9. The CDR3 has 17 residues. Germline CDR1 SEHNR, CDR2 FQNEAQ (reference sequence). CDR3 in amino acids: CASSLPAFSGRAYEQYF. As DNA, the CDR3 is TGTGCCAGCAGCTTACCAGCCTTCAGCGGGAGGGCCTACGAGCAGTACTTC.

This clone was seen more than once but under ten times. The chain joins TRBV6-5 to TRBJ2-5; 8 positions match TRBD2. Germline V lookup: CDR1 MNHEY, CDR2 SVGAGI. CDR3 length equals 13 residues. V was pared by 5 bases and J by 2 bases, with 1 base of the junction left unmatched. CDR3 region: CASSTSGQETQYF. CDR3 sequence (DNA): TGTGCCAGCAGTACTAGCGGTCAAGAGACCCAGTACTTC.

The J gene is TRBJ1-4, the V gene TRBV7-3; tentatively, D is TRBD1 (5 bases). CDR1 SGHTA and CDR2 FQGTGA come from the germline V gene. This CDR3 contains 15 residues. V was cut by 4 bases and J by 8 bases, with 17 bases left in between. Here the CDR3 reads CASSSSGTREEKLFF. In nucleotides, the CDR3 is TGTGCCAGCAGCTCCTCCGGGACCCGGGAGGAAAAACTGTTTTTT.

The sample holds a few counts of this clone. Other DNA variants within this sample encode the same CDR3. The V gene is TRBV7-9, the J gene TRBJ2-7; the match to TRBD1 covers 8 bases. V lost 3 bases to trimming and J lost 0 bases; unmatched junction nucleotides: 1. Germline loops: CDR1 SEHNR, CDR2 FQNEAQ (reference sequence). CDR3 length: 14 amino acids. Here the CDR3 DNA reads TGTGCCAGCAGCTTCGACAGGGGCTCCTACGAGCAGTACTTC. Protein: CASSFDRGSYEQYF. Supplemented by reference TRBV7-9 and TRBJ2-7, the full variable domain reads DTGVSQNPRHKITKRGQNVTFRCDPISEHNRLYWYRQTLGQGPEFLTYFQNEAQLEKSRLLSDRFSAERPKGSFSTLEIQRTEQGDSAMYLCASSFDRGSYEQYFGPGTRLTVT.